Listed here are 5 T cell receptor beta chains from one sample, sequenced in a study of beta chain features in type 1 diabetes. Overall study results and limits: Shortening of TCRB CDR3s, moderate but significant, appeared in all four CD4+ subsets of Type 1 diabetes patients.

The antigens of these receptors remain unknown. Isolated RNA was reverse transcribed in full, so expressed TCRB transcripts were sequenced. Assay used: immunoSEQ multiplex PCR; TCRdb lists only in-frame clones, some missing. Of under 300,000 clones listed, about 24% are singletons. Sequencing was done on a sample of naive CD4+ T cells from blood. These receptors all stem from a young woman with type 1 diabetes.

V usage is TRBV14 and J usage is TRBJ2-5; D gene ambiguous. CDR3 length: 15 residues. Trimming stripped 5 bases from V and 0 bases from J, with 13 bases between. Germline CDR1 SGHDN, CDR2 FVKESK. Here the CDR3 reads CASSSLDWYQETQYF. The CDR3 nucleotides read TGTGCCAGCAGCTCCCTAGACTGGTACCAAGAGACCCAGTACTTC.

The rearrangement joins TRBV5-1 to TRBJ2-5, with D perhaps TRBD1 (5 bases). The CDR3 covers 13 residues. V gave up 8 bases and J gave up 1 base, with 12 bases separating them. Germline CDR1 SGHRS, CDR2 YFSETQ. The CDR3 region is CASRDSFQETQYF. In DNA, the CDR3 is TGCGCCAGTCGAGACAGTTTCCAAGAGACCCAGTACTTC.

Of note for this clone: Other DNA sequences in this specimen translate into the identical CDR3. The chain recombines TRBV29-1 with TRBJ2-5, with D possibly matching TRBD1 (6 bases). The ends were cut back, 4 bases at V and 2 bases at J, with 8 bases in the middle. Per the germline V gene, CDR1 is SQVTM and CDR2 is ANQGSEA. The CDR3 contains 12 residues. The CDR3 nucleotides are TGCAGCGTTGGACAGGTGCAAGAGACCCAGTACTTC. Translated: CSVGQVQETQYF.

This clone turned up a few times. This chain uses TRBV4-1 with TRBJ1-1; tentatively, D is TRBD1 (5 bases). The germline gives CDR1 MGHRA, CDR2 YSYEKL. CDR3 length equals 17 residues. Trimming took off 2 bases at V and 5 bases at J, with 21 bases between the two ends. CDR3 bases: TGCGCCAGCAGCCAATCGACAGACACCCACTTGGGGACTGAAGCTTTCTTT. This codes for CASSQSTDTHLGTEAFF.

This clone turned up a few times. This chain connects TRBV5-1 to TRBJ2-1; weak D call: TRBD2 (6 bases). The CDR3 spans 16 residues. Trimming took 4 bases from V and 0 from J, leaving 14 bases between them. CDR1 and CDR2 (germline): SGHRS, YFSETQ. The CDR3, as DNA: TGCGCCAGCAGCCCTCTGATAGCGGTCTCCTACAATGAGCAGTTCTTC. It is translated as CASSPLIAVSYNEQFF.